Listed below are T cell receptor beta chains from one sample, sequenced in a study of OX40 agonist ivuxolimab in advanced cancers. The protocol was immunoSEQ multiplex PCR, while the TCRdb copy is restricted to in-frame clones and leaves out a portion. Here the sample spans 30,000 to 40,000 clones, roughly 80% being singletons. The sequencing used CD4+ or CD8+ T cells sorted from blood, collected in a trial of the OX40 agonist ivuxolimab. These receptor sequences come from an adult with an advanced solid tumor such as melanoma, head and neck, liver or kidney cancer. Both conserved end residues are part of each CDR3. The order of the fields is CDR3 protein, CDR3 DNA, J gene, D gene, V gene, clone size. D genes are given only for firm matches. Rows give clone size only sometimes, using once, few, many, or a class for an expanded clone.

CDR3: CASSLASGSAYEQYF
DNA: TGTGCCAGCAGCTTGGCTTCGGGATCCGCCTACGAGCAGTACTTC
J: TRBJ2-7
D: NA
V: TRBV5-6
size: once

CDR3: CAWSGATEQFF
DNA: TGTGCCTGGAGTGGGGCGACTGAGCAGTTCTTC
J: TRBJ2-1
D: NA
V: TRBV30
size: NA

CDR3: CASTGTHSYEQYF
DNA: TGTGCCAGCACAGGGACACACTCCTACGAGCAGTACTTC
J: TRBJ2-7
D: NA
V: TRBV6-1
size: NA

CDR3: CASRGGETQYF
DNA: TGTGCCAGCCGGGGGGGAGAGACCCAGTACTTC
J: TRBJ2-5
D: TRBD2
V: TRBV7-8
size: NA

CDR3: CASSPRAVGSYEQYF
DNA: TGTGCCAGCAGTCCCCGGGCGGTTGGCTCCTACGAGCAGTACTTC
J: TRBJ2-7
D: NA
V: TRBV27
size: NA

CDR3: CASSPPGAHYEQYF
DNA: TGTGCCAGCAGTCCACCAGGGGCCCACTACGAGCAGTACTTC
J: TRBJ2-7
D: NA
V: TRBV6-5
size: NA

CDR3: CASSSNVADTQYF
DNA: TGTGCCAGCAGTTCGAACGTAGCAGATACGCAGTATTTT
J: TRBJ2-3
D: NA
V: TRBV27
size: NA

CDR3: CASSLGGTNYGYTF
DNA: TGTGCCAGCAGTTTAGGAGGGACAAACTATGGCTACACCTTC
J: TRBJ1-2
D: NA
V: TRBV27
size: NA

CDR3: CASSSWTSGTYEQYF
DNA: TGTGCCAGCAGCTCATGGACTAGCGGCACCTACGAGCAGTACTTC
J: TRBJ2-7
D: TRBD2
V: TRBV11-2
size: NA

CDR3: CASRGTGELFF
DNA: TGTGCCAGCAGGGGCACCGGGGAGCTGTTTTTT
J: TRBJ2-2
D: NA
V: TRBV27
size: once

CDR3: CASTGQGINEQFF
DNA: TGTGCCAGTACGGGACAGGGGATCAATGAGCAGTTCTTC
J: TRBJ2-1
D: TRBD1
V: TRBV6-5
size: NA

CDR3: CASSESSGQNNQPQHF
DNA: TGTGCCAGCAGTGAATCCTCCGGACAGAACAATCAGCCCCAGCATTTT
J: TRBJ1-5
D: NA
V: TRBV25-1
size: NA

CDR3: CASSLTRASYEQYF
DNA: TGCGCCAGCAGCTTGACTAGGGCCTCCTACGAGCAGTACTTC
J: TRBJ2-7
D: NA
V: TRBV5-1
size: NA

CDR3: CASSPRGETQYF
DNA: TGCGCCAGCAGCCCCCGCGGAGAGACCCAGTACTTC
J: TRBJ2-5
D: NA
V: TRBV4-1
size: NA

CDR3: CASSPETGGQATINQPQHF
DNA: TGTGCCAGCAGCCCCGAGACAGGGGGCCAGGCCACGATTAATCAGCCCCAGCATTTT
J: TRBJ1-5
D: NA
V: TRBV21-1
size: NA

CDR3: CASSLAGGEEKLFF
DNA: TGTGCCAGCAGCTTAGCGGGGGGGGAAGAAAAACTGTTTTTT
J: TRBJ1-4
D: NA
V: TRBV7-6
size: NA

CDR3: CASSLGQFQETQYF
DNA: TGTGCCAGCAGCCTGGGACAGTTCCAAGAGACCCAGTACTTC
J: TRBJ2-5
D: TRBD1
V: TRBV5-5
size: NA

CDR3: CASSLGGLNEKLFF
DNA: TGTGCCAGCAGTTTAGGGGGTCTTAATGAAAAACTGTTTTTT
J: TRBJ1-4
D: NA
V: TRBV27
size: NA

CDR3: CASSLGGTTIIEQYF
DNA: TGTGCCAGCAGTTTGGGTGGGACAACCATTATAGAGCAGTACTTC
J: TRBJ2-7
D: NA
V: TRBV28
size: NA

CDR3: CASTQDRLAGASYQETQYF
DNA: TGTGCCAGCACCCAGGACAGACTAGCGGGAGCTTCGTACCAAGAGACCCAGTACTTC
J: TRBJ2-5
D: TRBD2
V: TRBV28
size: NA

CDR3: CASSLAGLGTGELFF
DNA: TGTGCCAGCAGCTTAGCAGGGTTGGGGACCGGGGAGCTGTTTTTT
J: TRBJ2-2
D: NA
V: TRBV7-6
size: NA

CDR3: CASSIIRPTNSPLHF
DNA: TGTGCCAGTAGTATAATTCGGCCGACTAATTCACCCCTCCACTTT
J: TRBJ1-6
D: NA
V: TRBV19
size: NA

CDR3: CASSLGLAGGGDTQYF
DNA: TGTGCCAGCAGTTTAGGACTAGCGGGAGGAGGAGATACGCAGTATTTT
J: TRBJ2-3
D: TRBD2
V: TRBV27
size: NA

CDR3: CASRVWTSGNNEQFF
DNA: TGCGCCAGCAGGGTCTGGACTAGCGGGAACAATGAGCAGTTCTTC
J: TRBJ2-1
D: TRBD2
V: TRBV5-1
size: NA

CDR3: CASSITRGDLRYNEQFF
DNA: TGTGCCAGTAGTATTACTAGGGGGGACCTTCGCTACAATGAGCAGTTCTTC
J: TRBJ2-1
D: NA
V: TRBV19
size: few

CDR3: CASSRQGAGEQYF
DNA: TGTGCCAGCAGTAGACAGGGGGCGGGCGAGCAGTACTTC
J: TRBJ2-7
D: TRBD1
V: TRBV27
size: NA

CDR3: CTMREAGGELFF
DNA: TGCACCATGAGGGAGGCAGGAGGGGAGCTGTTTTTT
J: TRBJ2-2
D: NA
V: TRBV29-1
size: NA

CDR3: CSVRDGNTGELFF
DNA: TGCAGCGTCCGGGACGGAAACACCGGGGAGCTGTTTTTT
J: TRBJ2-2
D: NA
V: TRBV29-1
size: NA

CDR3: CASSFPDRAYNEQFF
DNA: TGCGCCAGCAGCTTTCCGGACAGGGCCTACAATGAGCAGTTCTTC
J: TRBJ2-1
D: TRBD1
V: TRBV5-1
size: NA

CDR3: CASGTAVGSYNSPLHF
DNA: TGTGCCAGCGGGACGGCGGTCGGCTCCTATAATTCACCCCTCCACTTT
J: TRBJ1-6
D: NA
V: TRBV5-8
size: once

CDR3: CASYPGTSGRLTTPNTGELFF
DNA: TGTGCCAGTTACCCCGGGACTAGCGGGAGATTAACGACCCCGAACACCGGGGAGCTGTTTTTT
J: TRBJ2-2
D: TRBD2
V: TRBV28
size: NA

CDR3: CASSPWTDSGANVLTF
DNA: TGTGCCAGCAGTCCCTGGACAGACTCTGGGGCCAACGTCCTGACTTTC
J: TRBJ2-6
D: NA
V: TRBV28
size: few

CDR3: CASSLNSGTDSEQFF
DNA: TGTGCCAGCAGCTTAAACTCCGGGACAGACAGTGAGCAGTTCTTC
J: TRBJ2-1
D: TRBD1
V: TRBV7-3
size: NA

CDR3: CASSQGGGFDAFF
DNA: TGCGCCAGCAGCCAAGGTGGGGGGTTTGACGCTTTCTTT
J: TRBJ1-1
D: NA
V: TRBV4-3
size: NA

CDR3: CASSQGAGGWTEAFF
DNA: TGCGCCAGCAGCCAAGGTGCAGGGGGGTGGACTGAAGCTTTCTTT
J: TRBJ1-1
D: TRBD1
V: TRBV4-3
size: once

CDR3: CASSVGGTAYTGELFF
DNA: TGTGCCAGCAGCGTAGGGGGGACAGCTTACACCGGGGAGCTGTTTTTT
J: TRBJ2-2
D: TRBD1
V: TRBV9
size: NA

CDR3: CASSQAVGSPEAFF
DNA: TGCGCCAGCAGCCAAGCCGTGGGGAGCCCTGAAGCTTTCTTT
J: TRBJ1-1
D: NA
V: TRBV4-1
size: NA

CDR3: CASSQPRYRTSGGSNTGELFF
DNA: TGTGCCAGCAGCCAGCCAAGATATAGGACTAGCGGGGGGTCGAACACCGGGGAGCTGTTTTTT
J: TRBJ2-2
D: TRBD2
V: TRBV14
size: NA

CDR3: CASRTTLGYEQYF
DNA: TGTGCCAGCAGAACGACTCTTGGCTACGAGCAGTACTTC
J: TRBJ2-7
D: NA
V: TRBV6-1
size: NA

CDR3: CASSSGLAGGQVEQFF
DNA: TGTGCCAGCAGCTCTGGACTAGCGGGGGGGCAGGTTGAGCAGTTCTTC
J: TRBJ2-1
D: TRBD2
V: TRBV7-9
size: NA

CDR3: CASSYGRATNEKLFF
DNA: TGTGCCAGCAGTTACGGGAGAGCAACTAATGAAAAACTGTTTTTT
J: TRBJ1-4
D: NA
V: TRBV6-5
size: NA

CDR3: CASSQVLEGNTEAFF
DNA: TGCGCCAGCAGCCAAGTACTAGAGGGGAACACTGAAGCTTTCTTT
J: TRBJ1-1
D: NA
V: TRBV4-3
size: NA

CDR3: CAWRPSGGESGELFF
DNA: TGTGCCTGGAGGCCGAGCGGGGGGGAATCCGGGGAGCTGTTTTTT
J: TRBJ2-2
D: TRBD2
V: TRBV30
size: once

CDR3: CASSGGVGWHGYTF
DNA: TGTGCCAGCAGCGGGGGGGTAGGGTGGCATGGCTACACCTTC
J: TRBJ1-2
D: NA
V: TRBV5-4
size: NA

CDR3: CATQAMGEELFF
DNA: TGTGCCACCCAAGCTATGGGCGAGGAGCTGTTTTTT
J: TRBJ2-2
D: NA
V: TRBV2
size: NA

CDR3: CASRGDQPQHF
DNA: TGTGCCAGTAGAGGGGATCAGCCCCAGCATTTT
J: TRBJ1-5
D: NA
V: TRBV19
size: once